This is a list of T cell receptor beta chains from one sample in a study of blood T cell repertoires in COVID-19. Method: immunoSEQ multiplex PCR; TCRdb's copy keeps in-frame clones and lacks some. This sample carries hundreds of thousands of clones, approximately 83% of them seen once, and the ten largest clones take 27%. Sequenced input: peripheral blood. The receptor set was obtained from a man between 35 and 55 years old with acute or convalescent COVID-19. CDR3s include the opening cysteine and the closing phenylalanine or tryptophan. Each record gives: V gene, clone size, D gene, J gene, CDR3 protein, CDR3 DNA. D genes are given only for firm matches. Not all rows give a size; the values are once, few, many and, for expanded clones, a class.

>TRBV5-4|NA|TRBD2|TRBJ2-1
CASSGASGKYNEQFF
TGTGCCAGCAGCGGCGCTAGCGGGAAATACAATGAGCAGTTCTTC
>TRBV27|NA|TRBD2|TRBJ2-7
CASSLFGGDEQYF
TGTGCCAGCAGTTTATTCGGGGGGGACGAGCAGTACTTC
>TRBV15|NA|TRBD2|TRBJ2-7
CATSSRLAASEQYF
TGTGCCACCAGCAGTCGGCTAGCGGCTTCCGAGCAGTACTTC
>TRBV11-2|NA|NA|TRBJ1-3
CASSHWMGGAGNTIYF
TGTGCCAGCAGCCACTGGATGGGGGGGGCTGGAAACACCATATATTTT
>TRBV28|NA|TRBD1|TRBJ2-7
CASSLPTTGGSYEQYF
TGTGCCAGCAGTTTACCGACGACAGGGGGCTCCTACGAGCAGTACTTC
>TRBV27|NA|NA|TRBJ2-1
CASSPRDSSYNEQFF
TGTGCCAGCAGTCCGAGGGACTCCTCCTACAATGAGCAGTTCTTC
>TRBV19|NA|TRBD1|TRBJ1-5
CASSISGQGNQPQHF
TGTGCCAGTAGTATATCGGGACAGGGGAATCAGCCCCAGCATTTT
>TRBV6-2/TRBV6-3|NA|TRBD2|TRBJ2-5
CASSGRLAGEGFKETQYF
TGTGCCAGCAGTGGCAGACTAGCGGGAGAAGGTTTCAAAGAGACCCAGTACTTC
>TRBV3-1/TRBV3-2|NA|TRBD2|TRBJ2-1
CASSLAGDEQFF
TGTGCCAGCAGCCTAGCGGGGGATGAGCAGTTCTTC
>TRBV12-3/TRBV12-4|few|TRBD1|TRBJ2-3
CASRGQNTDTQYF
TGTGCCAGCAGGGGACAGAACACAGATACGCAGTATTTT
>TRBV5-4|NA|NA|TRBJ2-2
CASSLAGGSAGELFF
TGTGCCAGCAGCTTGGCCGGGGGTTCGGCCGGGGAGCTGTTTTTT
>TRBV10-3|NA|TRBD2|TRBJ2-2
CAISEYLAGALLNTGELFF
TGTGCCATCAGTGAGTACCTAGCGGGAGCGCTCCTTAACACCGGGGAGCTGTTTTTT
>TRBV3-1/TRBV3-2|few|NA|TRBJ1-4
CASSQDVATNEKLFF
TGTGCCAGCAGCCAAGACGTTGCAACTAATGAAAAACTGTTTTTT
>TRBV11-2|few|NA|TRBJ1-4
CASSRDRQVFF
TGTGCCAGCAGCCGCGACCGCCAGGTGTTTTTT
>TRBV10-3|NA|NA|TRBJ1-5
CAISEGGARNQPQHF
TGTGCCATCAGTGAGGGGGGGGCCCGCAATCAGCCCCAGCATTTT
>TRBV9|NA|NA|TRBJ1-1
CASSGHRETEAFF
TGTGCCAGCAGCGGTCACAGGGAAACTGAAGCTTTCTTT
>TRBV7-2|NA|NA|TRBJ2-7
CASSLRQGGHEQYF
TGTGCCAGCAGCTTACGTCAGGGGGGACACGAGCAGTACTTC
>TRBV19|NA|NA|TRBJ1-5
CASSIVWAGHGNQPQHF
TGTGCCAGTAGTATAGTTTGGGCAGGGCACGGCAATCAGCCCCAGCATTTT
>TRBV4-2|NA|NA|TRBJ2-1
CASSQEDGGAGDEQFF
TGTGCCAGCAGCCAAGAAGACGGTGGGGCAGGCGATGAGCAGTTCTTC
>TRBV20-1|NA|TRBD2|TRBJ2-1
CSASEFSGSVNEQFF
TGCAGTGCTAGTGAATTTAGCGGGAGTGTCAATGAGCAGTTCTTC
>TRBV18|NA|NA|TRBJ1-4
CASSPRHTNEKLFF
TGTGCCAGCTCACCACGACACACTAATGAAAAACTGTTTTTT
>TRBV3-1/TRBV3-2|once|NA|TRBJ2-1
CASSQSFSYNEQFF
TGTGCCAGCAGCCAATCGTTCTCCTACAATGAGCAGTTCTTC
>TRBV7-8|NA|TRBD2|TRBJ2-7
CASTWTSGGIAYEQYF
TGTGCCAGCACCTGGACTAGCGGGGGAATTGCCTACGAGCAGTACTTC